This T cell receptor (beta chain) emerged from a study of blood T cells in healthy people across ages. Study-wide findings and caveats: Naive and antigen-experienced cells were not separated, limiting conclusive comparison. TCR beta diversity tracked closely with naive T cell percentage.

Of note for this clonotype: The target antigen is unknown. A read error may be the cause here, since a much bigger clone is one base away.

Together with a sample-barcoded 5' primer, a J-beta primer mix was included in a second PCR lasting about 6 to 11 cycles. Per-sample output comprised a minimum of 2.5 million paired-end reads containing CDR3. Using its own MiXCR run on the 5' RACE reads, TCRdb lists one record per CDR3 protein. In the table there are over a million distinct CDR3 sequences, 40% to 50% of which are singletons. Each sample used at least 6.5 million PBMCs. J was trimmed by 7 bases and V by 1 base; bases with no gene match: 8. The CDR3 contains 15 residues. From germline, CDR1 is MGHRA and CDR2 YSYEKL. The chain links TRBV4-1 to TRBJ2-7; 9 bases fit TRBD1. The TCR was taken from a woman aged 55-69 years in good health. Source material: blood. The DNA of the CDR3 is TGCGCCAGCAGCCAAGGGGACAGGGATTGGAATGAGCAGTACTTC. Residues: CASSQGDRDWNEQYF.